The 18 T cell receptor beta chains reported below all come from one sample, sequenced in a study of blood T cells in healthy people across ages. For the second PCR, which ran for 7 to 11 cycles, a sample-barcoded 5' primer and a J-beta primer mix were used. TCRdb analysed the 5' RACE reads with MiXCR anew, one entry per CDR3 protein. Of approximately 1.5 million distinct CDR3 sequences detected, roughly 32% appear once; the ten largest clones hold around 11%. Material for sequencing was blood. The receptors come from a woman under 40 in good health.

This chain connects TRBV28 to TRBJ2-1; either TRBD1 or TRBD2 may fit D (5 bases each). This CDR3 is built from 17 residues. Germline values: CDR1 MDHEN, CDR2 SYDVKM. V was shortened by 7 bases and J by 5 bases, with 24 bases between the two germline ends. This CDR3 reads CASTPGTPRDGHNEQFF. The DNA for the CDR3 is TGTGCCAGCACCCCTGGGACCCCCCGGGACGGGCACAATGAGCAGTTCTTC.

Many counts were recorded for this clonotype. The rearrangement links TRBV3-1 to TRBJ2-5; TRBD2 agrees at 8 bases. The CDR3 loop spans 14 amino acids. V lost 3 bases to trimming and J lost 5 bases; unmatched junction nucleotides: 5. The germline CDR1 and CDR2 sequences are LGHDT and YNNKEL (reference sequence). The CDR3 spells CASSQAGGLETQYF. The CDR3 DNA follows: TGTGCCAGCAGCCAGGCGGGGGGCCTCGAGACCCAGTACTTC.

This chain links TRBV20-1 with TRBJ2-3, with a tentative D call TRBD2 (6 bases). The CDR3 extends over 12 amino acids. The V end was cut by 5 bases, the J end by 2 bases, with 8 bases between. Germline V gives CDR1 DFQATT, CDR2 SNEGSKA (reference sequence). Written as DNA, the CDR3 is TGCAGTGCTGGCGGGAACACAGATACGCAGTATTTT. Protein: CSAGGNTDTQYF.

There are a few counts of this clonotype. The rearrangement uses TRBV6-6 and TRBJ1-5; D not resolved. The CDR3 sequence is 15 residues long. Germline V gives CDR1 MNHNY, CDR2 SVGAGI (reference sequence). Trimming cost V 5 bases and J 0 bases, with 11 bases left between them. The CDR3 bases are TGTGCCAGCAGTACCCCGGGCAGTAGCAATCAGCCCCAGCATTTT. Translating gives CASSTPGSSNQPQHF.

The gene calls are TRBV21-1 and TRBJ2-1. TRBV21-1 is described as a pseudogene. CDR3 size: 14 residues. The CDR3 nucleotides read TGTGCCAGCAGCAAATTCGAGGCCACATGGGAGCAGTTCTTC. Amino acids: CASSKFEATWEQFF.

With regard to this clonotype: Just one base apart from a much larger clone, this may be a read error. The chain uses TRBV6-6 and TRBJ2-3, with 7 nucleotides matching TRBD2. The CDR3 runs to 15 residues. Germline assignment: CDR1 MNHNY and CDR2 SVGAGI (reference sequence). CDR3 nucleotides: TGTGCCAGCCTGAGAACTAGCGACCGCACAGATGCGCAGTATTTT. It yields the protein CASLRTSDRTDAQYF.

The chain combines TRBV4-2 with TRBJ1-1; weak D call: TRBD1 (5 bases). Between the trimmed V and J ends, which lost 1 base and 0 bases, there was a span of 9 bases. Germline V CDR1 and CDR2: LGHNA, YNFKEQ. The CDR3 covers 15 residues. This chain's CDR3 is CASSQGQSMNTEAFF. The CDR3 DNA sequence: TGTGCCAGCAGCCAAGGACAGAGTATGAACACTGAAGCTTTCTTT.

This clonotype was counted between two and nine times. CDR3 sequence: CSARESGGAWKQYF. In DNA form, the CDR3 reads TGCAGTGCTAGAGAGAGCGGGGGGGCCTGGAAGCAGTACTTC. The rearrangement links TRBV20-1 to TRBJ2-7; TRBD2 aligns across 10 bases. Germline values: CDR1 DFQATT, CDR2 SNEGSKA (reference sequence). The CDR3 extends over 14 amino acids. Germline trimming cut 0 bases from V and 8 bases from J; bases unmatched to any gene: 7.

The chain is built from TRBV6-6 and TRBJ1-2; D remains unclear. V lost 2 bases, J lost 6 bases, and 7 bases lay in between. The V gene's germline CDR1 is MNHNY and CDR2 SVGAGI (reference sequence). The CDR3 consists of 12 residues. The CDR3: CASSYDGDGYTF. CDR3 bases: TGTGCCAGCAGTTACGATGGCGATGGCTACACCTTC.

This clonotype was observed a handful of times. The J gene is TRBJ1-1, the V gene TRBV3-1; perhaps TRBD1 as D (5 bases). Germline CDR1 LGHDT, CDR2 YNNKEL (reference sequence). The CDR3 covers 15 residues. Trimming cost V 4 bases and J 0 bases, with 12 bases left between them. CDR3: CASSPWGELNTEAFF. CDR3 coding DNA: TGTGCCAGCAGCCCATGGGGGGAACTGAACACTGAAGCTTTCTTT.

The chain combines TRBV20-1 with TRBJ2-1; 10 positions match TRBD1. CDR1 and CDR2 (germline): DFQATT, SNEGSKA (reference sequence). With V trimmed by 4 bases and J by 5 bases, 5 bases remained unmatched. This CDR3 comprises 14 residues. The CDR3 spells CSAKDGTGDNEQFF. CDR3 nucleotides: TGCAGTGCTAAGGATGGGACAGGGGACAATGAGCAGTTCTTC.

The J gene is TRBJ2-5, the V gene TRBV7-6, with unresolved D. V was cut by 4 bases and J by 7 bases, with 10 bases left in between. The germline CDR1 and CDR2 sequences are SGHVS and FNYEAQ. The CDR3 has 12 residues. The DNA of the CDR3 is TGTGCCAGCAGCTCCGTAGTGAGGACCCAGTACTTC. Its protein product is CASSSVVRTQYF.

The V and J genes are TRBV25-1 and TRBJ2-1; no clear D. V lost 2 bases, J lost 5 bases, and 10 bases lay in between. The CDR3 consists of 14 residues. Germline V gives CDR1 MGHDK, CDR2 SYGVNS. The CDR3 is CASSEIGWDNEQFF. CDR3 sequence (DNA): TGTGCCAGCAGTGAAATAGGGTGGGACAATGAGCAGTTCTTC. Using reference TRBV25-1 and TRBJ2-1 for the parts outside the CDR3, the full variable domain is EADIYQTPRYLVIGTGKKITLECSQTMGHDKMYWYQQDPGMELHLIHYSYGVNSTEKGDLSSESTVSRIRTEHFPLTLESARPSHTSQYLCASSEIGWDNEQFFGPGTRLTVL.

The rearrangement joins TRBV6-2 or TRBV6-3 to TRBJ2-7; 11 bases are shared with TRBD2. V trimming: 6 bases; J trimming: 3 bases; junction bases outside the gene matches: 10. The V gene's germline CDR1 is MNHEY and CDR2 SVGEGT. There are 16 residues in the CDR3. In DNA form, the CDR3 reads TGTGCCAGCAGAAAAAAACCGGGACTAGCGGACTACGAGCAGTACTTC. It translates to CASRKKPGLADYEQYF.

The gene calls are TRBV27 and TRBJ1-4; TRBD1 matches at 9 bases. J lost 6 bases, V lost 4 bases, and 15 bases had no gene match. Germline loops: CDR1 MNHEY, CDR2 SMNVEV (reference sequence). CDR3 length equals 18 residues. CDR3 in DNA: TGTGCCAGCAGTTCTCTTATAGGGACAGGGTTGCTTGATGAAAAACTGTTTTTT. Its translation: CASSSLIGTGLLDEKLFF.

The chain recombines TRBV15 with TRBJ1-4; D call uncertain. With 0 bases removed from V and 10 bases from J, the gap between germline ends came to 6 bases. Germline V gene data show CDR1 as LNHNV and CDR2 as YYDKDF (reference sequence). The CDR3 contains 12 residues. The DNA of the CDR3 is TGTGCCACCAGCAGAGATGTAGGAAAACTGTTTTTT. It codes for CATSRDVGKLFF.

This sequence joins TRBV5-1 and TRBJ1-2; D is ambiguous. V was pared by 0 bases and J by 1 base, with 13 bases between. The CDR3 totals 16 residues. Per the germline V gene, CDR1 is SGHRS and CDR2 is YFSETQ. The CDR3 nucleotides read TGCGCCAGCAGCTTGGAGGTGCTTGGGGTTAACTATGGCTACACCTTC. Its translation is CASSLEVLGVNYGYTF.

Concerning this clonotype itself: One end of the junction does not line up with germline, which may come from a read error. The chain combines TRBV5-1 with TRBJ2-7; D is uncertain. The CDR3 is 14 amino acids. The germline gives CDR1 SGHRS, CDR2 YFSETQ. CDR3 sequence: CASSLGPPSYEQCF. The CDR3 nucleotides read TGCGCCAGCAGCTTAGGGCCACCATCCTACGAGCAGTGCTTC.